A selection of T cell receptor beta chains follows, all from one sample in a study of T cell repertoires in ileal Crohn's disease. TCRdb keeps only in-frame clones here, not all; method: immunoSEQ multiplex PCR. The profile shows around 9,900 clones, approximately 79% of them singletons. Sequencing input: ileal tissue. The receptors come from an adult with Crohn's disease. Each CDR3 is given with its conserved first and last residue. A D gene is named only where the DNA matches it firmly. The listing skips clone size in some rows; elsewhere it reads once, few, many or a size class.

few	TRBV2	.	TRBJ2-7	TGTGCCAGCAGTTTATTACTATCCTCCTACGAGCAGTACTTC	CASSLLLSSYEQYF
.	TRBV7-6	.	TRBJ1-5	TGTGCCAGCAGCTCCTCGCGGGGGGAGCCCCAGCATTTT	CASSSSRGEPQHF
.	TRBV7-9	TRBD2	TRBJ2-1	TGTGCCAGCAGCCCGGGACTAGCGGGAGGCCGATCCTACAATGAGCAGTTCTTC	CASSPGLAGGRSYNEQFF
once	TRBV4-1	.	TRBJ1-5	TGCGCCAGCAGCCAAGTTAATTCGGGATTCCAGCCCCAGCATTTT	CASSQVNSGFQPQHF
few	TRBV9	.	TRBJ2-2	TGTGCCAGCAACCTCAACACGAACACCGGGGAGCTGTTTTTT	CASNLNTNTGELFF
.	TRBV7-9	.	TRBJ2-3	TGTGCCAGCTTCGGGGGGCGCGCAGATACGCAGTATTTT	CASFGGRADTQYF
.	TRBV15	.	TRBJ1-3	TGTGCCACCAGCAGAGATTCCGGGGGCTCTGGAAACACCATATATTTT	CATSRDSGGSGNTIYF
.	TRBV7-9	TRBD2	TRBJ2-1	TGTGCCAGCAGCCTTAGCGGGAACTACAATGAGCAGTTCTTC	CASSLSGNYNEQFF
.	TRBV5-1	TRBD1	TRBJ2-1	TGCGCCAGCAGCATACAGGGGGCGGGTAGTTCCTACAATGAGCAGTTCTTC	CASSIQGAGSSYNEQFF
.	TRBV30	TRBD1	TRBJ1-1	TGTGCCTGGAGTGTACAGGGGGGCCGAGCTTTCTTT	CAWSVQGGRAFF
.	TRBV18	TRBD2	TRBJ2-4	TGTGCCAGCTCACTCTCAGGGACTAGCGGCCTAGCCAAAAACATTCAGTACTTC	CASSLSGTSGLAKNIQYF
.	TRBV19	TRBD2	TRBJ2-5	TGTGCCAGTAGAGCTAGCGGGAGTGAGACCCAGTACTTC	CASRASGSETQYF